The clone carrying this T cell receptor (beta chain) appeared once. As defined, naive CD8 cells were CD45RO-negative and positively selected for CCR7, with terminally differentiated effector memory CD45RA+ cells excluded. This entry comes from a study of shared clonotypes between healthy human individuals. Sequencing used immunoSEQ multiplex PCR; TCRdb keeps in-frame clones, though not all of them. The table lists hundreds of thousands of clones, 95% to 96% of them singletons. The sequence derives from a woman between 25 and 40 years old in good health. The sample comprised naive CD8+ T cells sorted from blood.

The CDR3 loop is CAWQGGPNYEQYF. In DNA form, the CDR3 reads TGTGCCTGGCAGGGTGGCCCCAACTACGAGCAGTACTTC. The chain employs TRBV30 and TRBJ2-7; perhaps TRBD1 as D (5 bases). V was trimmed by 5 bases and J by 3 bases, leaving 14 bases between them. The CDR3 length is 13 residues. Germline V gene lookup returns CDR1 GTSNPN and CDR2 SVGIG (reference sequence).